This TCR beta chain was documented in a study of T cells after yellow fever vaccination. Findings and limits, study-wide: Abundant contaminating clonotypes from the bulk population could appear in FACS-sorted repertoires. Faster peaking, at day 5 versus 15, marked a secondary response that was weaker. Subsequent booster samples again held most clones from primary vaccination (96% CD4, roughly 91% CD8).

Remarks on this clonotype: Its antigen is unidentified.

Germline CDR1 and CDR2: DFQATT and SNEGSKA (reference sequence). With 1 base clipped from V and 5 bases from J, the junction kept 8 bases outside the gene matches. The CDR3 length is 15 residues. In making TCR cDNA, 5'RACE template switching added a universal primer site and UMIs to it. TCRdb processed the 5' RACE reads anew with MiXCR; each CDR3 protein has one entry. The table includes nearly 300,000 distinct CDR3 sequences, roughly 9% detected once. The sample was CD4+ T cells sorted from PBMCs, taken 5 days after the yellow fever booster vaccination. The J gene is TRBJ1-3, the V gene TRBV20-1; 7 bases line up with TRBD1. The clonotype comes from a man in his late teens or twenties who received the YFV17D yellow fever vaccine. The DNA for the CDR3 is TGCAGTGCTAGAGTCGGGACAGAGGGTAGAAACACCATATATTTT. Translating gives CSARVGTEGRNTIYF.